The 25 T cell receptor beta chains below come from one sample, sequenced in a study of CD8 T cells in Susac syndrome. Random hexamers primed reverse transcription of about 0.5 to 1 ug RNA. In TCRdb, the immunoSEQ multiplex PCR reads were re-called with MiXCR into one record per CDR3 protein. The table shows 170,000 or so distinct CDR3 sequences, with 95% to 97% occurring only once. Sequencing was carried out using CD4+ T cells from PBMCs. The source of these receptors is a human donor with Susac syndrome.

J is TRBJ2-1 and V is TRBV6-2 or TRBV6-3; unclear D gene. Trimming took 4 bases from V and 0 from J, leaving 7 bases between them. From germline, CDR1 is MNHEY and CDR2 SVGEGT. CDR3 size: 14 residues. CDR3 amino acids: CASSSFPSYNEQFF. The CDR3 region has the DNA TGTGCCAGCAGTTCGTTTCCCTCCTACAATGAGCAGTTCTTC.

This clonotype showed up just once. This sequence joins TRBV5-1 and TRBJ2-1, with 9 bases fitting TRBD2. Germline CDR1 and CDR2: SGHRS and YFSETQ. With V trimmed by 0 bases and J by 4 bases, 5 bases remained unmatched. This CDR3 is built from 16 residues. The CDR3 DNA reads as TGCGCCAGCAGCTTGGAATTGACTAGCGGATACAATGAGCAGTTCTTC. Translating gives CASSLELTSGYNEQFF.

This clonotype was observed once. The rearrangement joins TRBV3-1 to TRBJ1-1; D gene ambiguous. The V and J ends lost 4 bases and 1 base respectively, with 10 bases between them. Germline V gives CDR1 LGHDT, CDR2 YNNKEL (reference sequence). The CDR3 length is 14 residues. The CDR3 DNA reads as TGTGCCAGCAGCCCGAGCTGGCAGAACACTGAAGCTTTCTTT. Its translation: CASSPSWQNTEAFF. The full variable domain, rest sourced from reference TRBV3-1 and TRBJ1-1, is DTAVSQTPKYLVTQMGNDKSIKCEQNLGHDTMYWYKQDSKKFLKIMFSYNNKELIINETVPNRFSPKSPDKAHLNLHINSLELGDSAVYFCASSPSWQNTEAFFGQGTRLTVV.

The rearrangement links TRBV20-1 to TRBJ1-2, with 11 positions matching TRBD1. This CDR3 contains 16 residues. V was clipped by 1 base and J by 4 bases; unmatched bases: 8. The germline CDR1 and CDR2 sequences are DFQATT and SNEGSKA (reference sequence). Here the CDR3 reads CSARGGDRGNPYGYTF. The CDR3 bases are TGCAGTGCTAGAGGGGGGGACAGGGGGAATCCCTATGGCTACACCTTC.

This chain uses TRBV6-5 with TRBJ1-1, with 7 nucleotides matching TRBD1. The CDR3 spans 15 residues. V dropped 5 bases and J dropped 0; count of bases not matched to a gene: 6. Germline values: CDR1 MNHEY, CDR2 SVGAGI. CDR3 in DNA: TGTGCCAGCAGTCCACCGGGACAGTTGAACACTGAAGCTTTCTTT. Translating gives CASSPPGQLNTEAFF.

V usage is TRBV7-9 and J usage is TRBJ1-4, with D possibly being TRBD1 (5 bases). Trimming stripped 5 bases from V and 6 bases from J, with 10 bases between. Germline CDR1 and CDR2: SEHNR and FQNEAQ (reference sequence). The CDR3 extends over 13 amino acids. This CDR3 reads CASSRGTDEKLFF. CDR3 bases: TGTGCCAGCAGCCGCGGGACGGATGAAAAACTGTTTTTT.

The rearrangement links TRBV20-1 to TRBJ2-1; D is undetermined. The CDR3 extends over 14 amino acids. V was cut by 3 bases and J by 6 bases, with 15 bases left in between. Germline V CDR1 and CDR2: DFQATT, SNEGSKA (reference sequence). In DNA form, the CDR3 reads TGCAGTGCTAGTTTGTCGTCAGCTCCCAATGAGCAGTTCTTC. Its translation: CSASLSSAPNEQFF.

V is TRBV20-1 and J is TRBJ1-1; tentative D call: TRBD1 (5 bases). The germline V gene has CDR1 DFQATT and CDR2 SNEGSKA (reference sequence). This CDR3 region has 12 residues. Deletions cut 6 bases from V and 5 bases from J, with 13 bases between. The CDR3 DNA reads TGCAGTGCCAGGGCGGGCGGGACTGAAGCTTTCTTT. Protein: CSARAGGTEAFF.

The chain is built from TRBV5-1 and TRBJ1-2; D unclear. V was shortened by 4 bases and J by 2 bases, with 18 bases between the two germline ends. Germline V lookup: CDR1 SGHRS, CDR2 YFSETQ. The CDR3 is made up of 16 amino acids. The CDR3, as DNA: TGCGCCAGCAGCCCAATGACGGGAGCGAGGAACTATGGCTACACCTTC. It translates to CASSPMTGARNYGYTF.

The V call is TRBV28, the J call TRBJ2-3; 13 bases agree with TRBD2. From germline, CDR1 is MDHEN and CDR2 SYDVKM. This CDR3 region has 16 residues. The trim removed 6 bases at V and 4 bases at J, leaving 7 bases unmatched. CDR3 coding DNA: TGTGCCAGCAGGGGTAGACTAGCGGGAGGCGCAGATACGCAGTATTTT. Amino acid sequence: CASRGRLAGGADTQYF. The full variable domain, in which reference TRBV28 and TRBJ2-3 provide the parts outside the CDR3, is DVKVTQSSRYLVKRTGEKVFLECVQDMDHENMFWYRQDPGLGLRLIYFSYDVKMKEKGDIPEGYSVSREKKERFSLILESASTNQTSMYLCASRGRLAGGADTQYFGPGTRLTVL.

This chain links TRBV20-1 with TRBJ2-2, with D hard to call. The CDR3 sequence is 12 residues long. Germline CDR1 reads DFQATT; CDR2 reads SNEGSKA (reference sequence). V was shortened by 6 bases and J by 6 bases, with 11 bases between the two germline ends. CDR3 DNA sequence: TGCAGTGCCATGGACCAGCCCGGGGAGCTGTTTTTT. It is translated as CSAMDQPGELFF.

CDR3 bases: TGCAGCGGGCGACGACAGCGTTTGAACACTGAAGCTTTCTTT. Its protein product is CSGRRQRLNTEAFF. The J gene is TRBJ1-1, the V gene TRBV29-1; D is possibly TRBD1 (5 bases). V was cut by 7 bases and J by 0 bases, with 15 bases left in between. Germline V gene data show CDR1 as SQVTM and CDR2 as ANQGSEA. The CDR3 is made up of 14 amino acids.

The V and J genes are TRBV30 and TRBJ1-1; D not certain. Germline CDR1 is GTSNPN and CDR2 is SVGIG (reference sequence). V gave up 2 bases and J gave up 0 bases, with 7 bases separating them. This CDR3 is built from 13 residues. The CDR3 sequence: CAWSPDMNTEAFF. For the CDR3, the DNA is TGTGCCTGGAGTCCCGATATGAACACTGAAGCTTTCTTT.

The rearrangement links TRBV18 to TRBJ2-5; tentatively, D is TRBD2 (6 bases). CDR3 length equals 13 residues. Trimming stripped 3 bases from V and 3 bases from J, with 8 bases between. CDR1 is KGHSH and CDR2 is LQKENI in the germline V gene. CDR3 sequence reads: CASSPGLEETQYF. In DNA, the CDR3 is TGTGCCAGCTCACCGGGACTTGAAGAGACCCAGTACTTC.

This rearrangement joins TRBV30 to TRBJ2-4; tentatively, D is TRBD2 (5 bases). The CDR3 has 12 amino acids. Per germline, CDR1 GTSNPN and CDR2 SVGIG (reference sequence). V was pared by 5 bases and J by 6 bases, with 11 bases between. The CDR3: CAWGSGVNIQYF. The DNA of the CDR3 is TGTGCCTGGGGGAGCGGCGTAAACATTCAGTACTTC.

This chain uses TRBV20-1 with TRBJ2-7; TRBD2 aligns across 12 bases. CDR1 and CDR2 (germline): DFQATT, SNEGSKA (reference sequence). Unmatched junction bases numbered 15, after V lost 0 bases and J lost 6 bases. The CDR3 sequence is 18 residues long. The CDR3 coding sequence is TGCAGTGCTAGAGATATAACTAGCGGGAGGTTTGGATCTACCGAGCAGTACTTC. Protein sequence: CSARDITSGRFGSTEQYF.

J is TRBJ1-5 and V is TRBV30, with D maybe TRBD1 (5 bases). V lost 3 bases to trimming and J lost 3 bases, with 9 bases between them. Germline loops: CDR1 GTSNPN, CDR2 SVGIG (reference sequence). The CDR3 runs 13 residues. The CDR3 DNA reads TGTGCCTGGAGGGGGGGGGACAATCAGCCCCAGCATTTT. As protein: CAWRGGDNQPQHF. Looking up the rest from reference TRBV30 and TRBJ1-5 gives the full variable domain: SQTIHQWPATLVQPVGSPLSLECTVEGTSNPNLYWYRQAAGRGLQLLFYSVGIGQISSEVPQNLSASRPQDRQFILSSKKLLLSDSGFYLCAWRGGDNQPQHFGDGTRLSIL.

The chain joins TRBV7-9 to TRBJ1-1; D is possibly TRBD1 (5 bases). Germline V CDR1 and CDR2: SEHNR, FQNEAQ (reference sequence). Trimming stripped 5 bases from V and 3 bases from J, with 13 bases between. The CDR3 is made up of 14 amino acids. The CDR3: CASSRDGLDTEAFF. CDR3 nucleotide sequence: TGTGCCAGCAGCCGGGACGGCTTAGACACTGAAGCTTTCTTT.

J is TRBJ1-5 and V is TRBV12-3 or TRBV12-4; tentatively, D is TRBD1 (5 bases). Trimming stripped 0 bases from V and 5 bases from J, with 11 bases between. The CDR3 is 15 amino acids. The CDR3, as DNA: TGTGCCAGCAGTTTAGCAGGGCAGGGACATCAGCCCCAGCATTTT. Its protein is CASSLAGQGHQPQHF.

This chain links TRBV4-3 with TRBJ2-1; 8 bases are shared with TRBD2. Germline V lookup: CDR1 LGHNA, CDR2 YSLEER. The CDR3 runs to 13 residues. V lost 4 bases, J lost 9 bases, and 5 bases stayed unmatched. CDR3: CASSRGRGGEQFF. The CDR3, as DNA: TGCGCCAGCAGCCGCGGACGGGGGGGTGAGCAGTTCTTC.

Only one count was recorded for this clonotype. The chain links TRBV29-1 to TRBJ2-5; possibly TRBD1 or TRBD2 for D (6 bases each). Trimming removed 3 bases from V and 5 bases from J, with 13 bases in between. This CDR3 comprises 13 residues. CDR1 is SQVTM and CDR2 is ANQGSEA in the germline V gene. CDR3 bases: TGCAGCGTTGACTACCTAGGGGGGGAGACCCAGTACTTC. Residues: CSVDYLGGETQYF.

The rearrangement links TRBV29-1 to TRBJ2-1; tentatively, D is TRBD1 (6 bases). The CDR3 runs 13 residues. V lost 4 bases to trimming and J lost 7 bases, with 14 bases between them. Per germline, CDR1 SQVTM and CDR2 ANQGSEA. The CDR3 here is CSVVGRGHNEQFF. As DNA, the CDR3 is TGCAGCGTTGTAGGCAGGGGCCATAATGAGCAGTTCTTC.

The chain links TRBV25-1 to TRBJ2-1; 10 bases line up with TRBD2. Germline lookup yields CDR1 MGHDK and CDR2 SYGVNS. The CDR3 totals 17 residues. V trimming: 6 bases; J trimming: 7 bases; junction bases outside the gene matches: 15. CDR3 amino acids: CASRDLSPSGSMNEQFF. The CDR3 region has the DNA TGTGCCAGCAGGGACCTTTCCCCTAGCGGGAGTATGAATGAGCAGTTCTTC.

The chain is built from TRBV3-1 and TRBJ1-1, with D uncertain. V was clipped by 4 bases and J by 1 base, with 13 bases between them. The germline gives CDR1 LGHDT, CDR2 YNNKEL (reference sequence). The CDR3 consists of 15 residues. The chain's CDR3 is CASSLFEGRNTEAFF. In DNA, the CDR3 is TGTGCCAGCAGCCTCTTCGAGGGAAGGAACACTGAAGCTTTCTTT.

The rearrangement links TRBV20-1 to TRBJ2-5, with 8 bases aligning to TRBD2. The CDR3 totals 13 residues. Per the germline V gene, CDR1 is DFQATT and CDR2 is SNEGSKA (reference sequence). V dropped 4 bases and J dropped 2; count of bases not matched to a gene: 3. The CDR3 is CSAKLAAQETQYF. Here the CDR3 DNA reads TGCAGTGCTAAACTAGCGGCTCAAGAGACCCAGTACTTC.